This entry lists 10 T cell receptor beta chains sequenced from one sample in a study of CD8+CD57+ T cells in acquired aplastic anemia. Genomic DNA, the template, was used for profiling of the TCR beta VDJ and CDR3. TCRdb re-analysed the reads in MiXCR, keeping a single row per CDR3 protein. Here the sample spans 170,000 or so distinct CDR3 sequences, about 48% being singletons. Sequenced patients had shown CD8+CD57+ cell expansion by flow cytometry. The material sequenced was sorted CD4+, CD8+, or CD8+CD57+ T cells (not recorded which) from PBMCs. The receptors here all came from a human donor with aplastic anemia.

This chain joins TRBV5-6 and TRBJ2-7, with D perhaps assigned TRBD1 or TRBD2 (5 bases each). Germline assignment: CDR1 SGHDT and CDR2 YYEEEE. The CDR3 extends over 15 amino acids. The V and J ends lost 4 bases and 3 bases respectively, with 17 bases between them. Written as DNA, the CDR3 is TGTGCCAGCAGCGCGGGCCCAGGGTTAAGCTACGAGCAGTACTTC. Its translation: CASSAGPGLSYEQYF.

The rearrangement uses TRBV6-1 and TRBJ1-6, with a weak D call TRBD1 (6 bases). Germline V gene data show CDR1 as MNHNS and CDR2 as SASEGT. The V end was cut by 6 bases, the J end by 7 bases, with 10 bases between. The CDR3 is made up of 13 amino acids. The CDR3 DNA sequence: TGTGCCAGCAGGCTGACAGGCAATTCACCCCTCCACTTT. Amino acids: CASRLTGNSPLHF.

The chain has TRBV14 and TRBJ2-5, with D unresolved. Trimming stripped 0 bases from V and 5 bases from J, with 16 bases between. Germline lookup yields CDR1 SGHDN and CDR2 FVKESK. CDR3 size: 16 residues. This CDR3 is CASSQDWGLGRETQYF. CDR3 nucleotide sequence: TGTGCCAGCAGCCAAGATTGGGGTCTAGGAAGGGAGACCCAGTACTTC.

Ten or more counts support this clonotype. J is TRBJ1-2 and V is TRBV24-1; no reliable D call. The CDR3 spans 11 residues. CDR1 and CDR2 from the germline V gene are KGHDR and SFDVKD. V was cut by 5 bases and J by 8 bases, with 8 bases left in between. The CDR3 reads CATSGPDGYTF. In nucleotides, the CDR3 is TGTGCCACCAGTGGCCCGGACGGCTACACCTTC.

The chain combines TRBV6-1 with TRBJ1-1; D is possibly TRBD1 (6 bases). Germline lookup yields CDR1 MNHNS and CDR2 SASEGT. Trimming removed 7 bases from V and 5 bases from J, with 20 bases in between. CDR3 length equals 15 residues. The DNA of the CDR3 is TGTGCCAGCAAGACAGGAGATGCTTCAACGACTGAAGCTTTCTTT. Translating it yields CASKTGDASTTEAFF.

This clonotype was detected many times. The chain carries TRBV7-6 and TRBJ2-7; D tentatively fits TRBD1 or TRBD2 (5 bases each). Germline V gene sequence: CDR1 SGHVS, CDR2 FNYEAQ. Trimming left V 6 bases short and J 4 bases short, with 13 bases between. The CDR3 has 13 amino acids. The CDR3 nucleotides are TGTGCCAGCAGAGGGACGGGAACTTACGAGCAGTACTTC. It codes for CASRGTGTYEQYF.

This clonotype was recorded at least ten times. V is TRBV20-1 and J is TRBJ2-5; a weak D match, TRBD2 (5 bases). Germline-derived CDR1 and CDR2 are DFQATT and SNEGSKA (reference sequence). The CDR3 totals 13 residues. V was shortened by 6 bases and J by 3 bases, with 14 bases between the two germline ends. CDR3 bases: TGCAGTGCCACCCGGGGTAGCGAAGAGACCCAGTACTTC. Translating it yields CSATRGSEETQYF.

The V call is TRBV10-3, the J call TRBJ2-7, with 13 nucleotides matching TRBD2. The CDR3 is 16 amino acids. V shed 3 bases and J 3 bases; nucleotides not matched to a gene: 5. Germline V lookup: CDR1 ENHRY, CDR2 SYGVKD. The CDR3: CAISDGLAGAFYEQYF. The CDR3 nucleotides are TGTGCCATCAGTGATGGACTAGCGGGAGCTTTCTACGAGCAGTACTTC.

Ten or more counts support this clonotype. The chain links TRBV20-1 to TRBJ2-3, with D unclear. The CDR3 has 13 amino acids. Germline values: CDR1 DFQATT, CDR2 SNEGSKA (reference sequence). Between the trimmed V and J ends, which lost 6 bases and 2 bases, there was a span of 12 bases. CDR3: CSASLTTTDTQYF. The CDR3 coding sequence is TGCAGTGCATCCCTAACTACCACAGATACGCAGTATTTT.

The chain has TRBV15 and TRBJ2-7; possible D gene TRBD1, 5 bases. Germline CDR1 LNHNV, CDR2 YYDKDF (reference sequence). The CDR3 length is 14 residues. V was trimmed by 3 bases and J by 3 bases, leaving 12 bases between them. CDR3 sequence reads: CATSSWGSGYEQYF. CDR3 DNA: TGTGCCACCAGCAGCTGGGGCTCGGGCTACGAGCAGTACTTC.